Each of the 10 T cell receptor beta chains below was sequenced from the same sample in a study of blood T cell repertoires in COVID-19. TCRdb keeps only in-frame clones here, not all; method: immunoSEQ multiplex PCR. Of 95,000 to 150,000 clones listed, about 85% are singletons. The sample comprised peripheral blood. These receptors originate from a woman older than 75 with acute or convalescent COVID-19.

The V call is TRBV12-5, the J call TRBJ1-3; no clear D. CDR3 size: 12 residues. The V end was cut by 5 bases, the J end by 5 bases, with 7 bases between. Germline values: CDR1 LGHNT, CDR2 FRNRAP. CDR3 residues: CASGIDRNTIYF. The CDR3 DNA sequence: TGTGCTAGTGGTATTGACAGAAACACCATATATTTT.

This clone was seen just once. This chain joins TRBV11-2 and TRBJ1-1, with D perhaps matching TRBD1 (6 bases). Germline loops: CDR1 SGHAT, CDR2 FQNNGV. Trimming stripped 5 bases from V and 4 bases from J, with 17 bases between. The CDR3 is 15 residues long. CDR3 nucleotide sequence: TGTGCCAGCAGCCCTAATTCTAACAGGGCCACTGAAGCTTTCTTT. This sequence encodes CASSPNSNRATEAFF.

V is TRBV19 and J is TRBJ1-2; 7 bases match TRBD1. With 7 bases clipped from V and 4 bases from J, the junction kept 18 bases outside the gene matches. This CDR3 spans 17 amino acids. Germline V gives CDR1 LNHDA, CDR2 SQIVND (reference sequence). CDR3 coding DNA: TGTGCCAGTACCTCATTCGGGGACAGTTCATCCGGCTATGGCTACACCTTC. Amino acid sequence: CASTSFGDSSSGYGYTF. The full variable domain, in which reference TRBV19 and TRBJ1-2 provide the parts outside the CDR3, is DGGITQSPKYLFRKEGQNVTLSCEQNLNHDAMYWYRQDPGQGLRLIYYSQIVNDFQKGDIAEGYSVSREKKESFPLTVTSAQKNPTAFYLCASTSFGDSSSGYGYTFGSGTRLTVV.

This sequence joins TRBV9 and TRBJ2-1; 9 nucleotides match TRBD2. The CDR3 has 16 residues. The germline V gene encodes CDR1 SGDLS and CDR2 YYNGEE. The ends lost 4 bases at V and 4 bases at J; junction bases unmatched: 9. The CDR3 DNA is TGTGCCAGCAGCCGACTTGGGCGGGGGGGTTACAATGAGCAGTTCTTC. This sequence encodes CASSRLGRGGYNEQFF.

This chain connects TRBV5-8 to TRBJ2-2; 7 nucleotides align to TRBD1. This CDR3 has 15 residues. J lost 6 bases, V lost 2 bases, and 7 bases had no gene match. CDR1 is SGHTS, CDR2 YDEGEE, per germline. CDR3 amino acids: CASSLRDRNPGELFF. The CDR3 DNA reads TGTGCCAGCAGCTTAAGGGACAGAAATCCCGGGGAGCTGTTTTTT.

V gene TRBV21-1 combines with J gene TRBJ1-4; the tabulated D call, TRBD1, remains unverified against the DNA. TRBV21-1 is listed as a pseudogene. This CDR3 has 17 amino acids. The DNA of the CDR3 is TGTGCCAGCAGCACCTCCAGGGGTGGGGTAGTAGGTGAAAAACTGTTTTTT. It codes for CASSTSRGGVVGEKLFF.

The chain carries TRBV5-8 and TRBJ1-1, with D uncertain. The CDR3 sequence is 12 residues long. In germline, CDR1 is SGHTS, CDR2 YDEGEE. V gave up 1 base and J gave up 10 bases, with 11 bases separating them. The CDR3, as DNA: TGTGCCAGCAGCTTGCTGGCACGAAGAGCTTTCTTT. As protein: CASSLLARRAFF. Variable domain in full (rest from reference TRBV5-8 and TRBJ1-1): EAGVTQSPTHLIKTRGQQATLRCSPISGHTSVYWYQQALGLGLQFLLWYDEGEERNRGNFPPRFSGRQFPNYSSELNVNALELEDSALYLCASSLLARRAFFGQGTRLTVV.

This rearrangement joins TRBV4-1 to TRBJ1-1; D might be TRBD1 (6 bases). The CDR3 is 14 amino acids. Trimming took off 2 bases at V and 3 bases at J, with 10 bases between the two ends. The germline V gene encodes CDR1 MGHRA and CDR2 YSYEKL. In nucleotides, the CDR3 is TGCGCCAGCAGCCAAAGCGGACAGCACACTGAAGCTTTCTTT. It yields the protein CASSQSGQHTEAFF.

This chain's CDR3 is CASSPRGEGSNQPQHF. The CDR3 DNA reads as TGTGCCAGCAGCCCCAGGGGCGAGGGGAGCAATCAGCCCCAGCATTTT. This chain uses TRBV5-4 with TRBJ1-5; TRBD1 might be the D (6 bases). V was shortened by 4 bases and J by 1 base, with 15 bases between the two germline ends. CDR1 and CDR2 from the germline V gene are SGHNT and YYREEE (reference sequence). The CDR3 extends over 16 amino acids.

The V gene is TRBV9, the J gene TRBJ2-2; no clear D. Germline CDR1 reads SGDLS; CDR2 reads YYNGEE. This CDR3 has 12 residues. V was shortened by 2 bases and J by 6 bases, with 5 bases between the two germline ends. The CDR3 DNA follows: TGTGCCAGCAGCGTCTTATCCGGGGAGCTGTTTTTT. It specifies CASSVLSGELFF.